The rows below give T cell receptor beta chains drawn from one sample of a study of blood T cell repertoires in COVID-19. TCRdb keeps only in-frame clones here, not all; method: immunoSEQ multiplex PCR. The repertoire has some 400,000 clones, nearly 90% of them found once; the top ten carry around 7%. The sample was peripheral blood. These receptors came from a man between 18 and 35 years old with active or convalescent COVID-19. CDR3s leave out the opening cysteine and the closing phenylalanine or tryptophan. Each record gives: V gene, CDR3 protein.

>TRBV5-1
ASSAGQGSDTQY
>TRBV20-1
SASLYRVPYEQY
>TRBV7-2
ASSSVGLGWTQY
>TRBV9
ASSVLGQGKEKLF
>TRBV19
ASSLGGATSYEQY
>TRBV19
ASSILGNTEAF
>TRBV6-1
ASSETGFSYNEQF
>TRBV7-6
ASSPSGGAEQY
>TRBV19
ARLAGDTDTQY
>TRBV28
ASRGQGDYGYT